The text below deals with one T cell receptor (beta chain). Its antigen is currently unknown. This specimen comes from a study of siplizumab effects on memory and regulatory T cells. The study's findings and limits: Confirmation was lacking for the suppressive function of proliferating Tregs derived from siplizumab cultures. Most proliferating CD4+ or CD8+ clones, roughly 80-96%, had no naive or memory assignment. Naive T cells looked more diverse than memory cells and looked like major alloresponse contributors. In controls, 25% to 30% of mappable alloreactive CD4+ clones were Treg-derived on average, versus around 69% with siplizumab.

Sequencing used immunoSEQ multiplex PCR; TCRdb keeps in-frame clones, though not all of them. In the table there are approximately 40,000 clones, roughly 90% of which are singletons. The material sequenced was naive CD4+ T cells sorted from blood. The sequence was collected from a human donor in good health.

The CDR3 loop is CASSARERETQYF. CDR3 nucleotide sequence: TGTGCCAGCAGCGCTCGCGAGAGGGAGACCCAGTACTTC. The chain has TRBV9 and TRBJ2-5, with unresolved D. The CDR3 extends over 13 amino acids. Germline V lookup: CDR1 SGDLS, CDR2 YYNGEE. Trimming stripped 3 bases from V and 5 bases from J, with 11 bases between.